This is a list of T cell receptor beta chains from one sample in a study of glioma-infiltrating T cells after dendritic cell vaccination. Method: immunoSEQ multiplex PCR; TCRdb's copy keeps in-frame clones and lacks some. The sample lists roughly 68,000 clones, 82% seen once, with 9.2% in the top ten. The specimen was blood, collected before dendritic cell vaccination. The receptors here all came from a human donor with glioblastoma. The CDR3 runs from the conserved cysteine through the conserved F or W. A D gene is named only where the DNA matches it firmly. Part of the rows lack a size; the others show once, few, many or a class for expanded clones.

size: few
V: TRBV5-1
J: TRBJ1-3
D: -
DNA: TGCGCCAGCAGCTTGGGCGAGCGGACCGCAGGAAACACCATATATTTT
CDR3: CASSLGERTAGNTIYF

size: once
V: TRBV7-6
J: TRBJ2-5
D: -
DNA: TGTGCCAGCAGCTTAATGGCATACCAAGAGACCCAGTACTTC
CDR3: CASSLMAYQETQYF

size: -
V: TRBV7-6
J: TRBJ2-7
D: TRBD2
DNA: TGTGCCAGCAGCTTAGAGGGGAGGGCGGGCGAGCAGTACTTC
CDR3: CASSLEGRAGEQYF

size: -
V: TRBV7-9
J: TRBJ1-2
D: TRBD1
DNA: TGTGCCAGCAACGACAGGGGGCTTGACTATGGCTACACCTTC
CDR3: CASNDRGLDYGYTF

size: -
V: TRBV4-1
J: TRBJ2-1
D: -
DNA: TGCGCCAGCAGCCAGGGTGGACAGTTCAGCTCCTACAATGAGCAGTTCTTC
CDR3: CASSQGGQFSSYNEQFF

size: -
V: TRBV11-3
J: TRBJ1-1
D: -
DNA: TGTGCCAGCAGCCAGGGGAGAACTGAAGCTTTCTTT
CDR3: CASSQGRTEAFF

size: -
V: TRBV7-6
J: TRBJ1-5
D: TRBD1
DNA: TGTGCCAGCAGCTCCCACTCGGGGGCCTCGGGACAGGGAGCGTTTCAGCCCCAGCATTTT
CDR3: CASSSHSGASGQGAFQPQHF

size: -
V: TRBV6-1
J: TRBJ1-1
D: -
DNA: TGTGCCAGCACCTGGACAGTGAACACTGAAGCTTTCTTT
CDR3: CASTWTVNTEAFF

size: -
V: TRBV6-6
J: TRBJ1-6
D: -
DNA: TGTGCCAGCAGTTACGAGACAGAAAATAATTCACCCCTCCACTTT
CDR3: CASSYETENNSPLHF

size: -
V: TRBV7-6
J: TRBJ2-5
D: -
DNA: TGTGCCAGCAGCCCAACAGTGAGGACGGGGTTCGAGACCCAGTACTTC
CDR3: CASSPTVRTGFETQYF

size: -
V: TRBV10-2
J: TRBJ2-5
D: TRBD2
DNA: TGCGCCAGCAGTGACCTGCCCTTAAGCGGGGGGGCAGAGACCCAGTACTTC
CDR3: CASSDLPLSGGAETQYF

size: -
V: TRBV29-1
J: TRBJ1-1
D: -
DNA: TGCAGCGTTACGGACGGGAGCACTGAAGCTTTCTTT
CDR3: CSVTDGSTEAFF

size: once
V: TRBV30
J: TRBJ1-1
D: -
DNA: TGTGCCTGGAGTGGCACAGGGGAAGCTTTCTTT
CDR3: CAWSGTGEAFF

size: once
V: TRBV4-1
J: TRBJ2-2
D: -
DNA: TGCGCCAGCAGCCAAGGGCTTCGTAGTCAGGCCACCGGGGAGCTGTTTTTT
CDR3: CASSQGLRSQATGELFF

size: -
V: TRBV28
J: TRBJ1-6
D: TRBD1
DNA: TGTGCCAGCAGTTCAAGACAGGGGATAGATTCACCCCTCCACTTT
CDR3: CASSSRQGIDSPLHF

size: -
V: TRBV20-1
J: TRBJ2-7
D: -
DNA: TGCAGTGCTAGAGTAGCAGCAGCGCAGTACTTC
CDR3: CSARVAAAQYF

size: -
V: TRBV28
J: TRBJ2-2
D: TRBD2
DNA: TGTGCCAGCAGCTTCAGCGGGGGGGCTACCGGGGAGCTGTTTTTT
CDR3: CASSFSGGATGELFF

size: -
V: TRBV10-1
J: TRBJ2-2
D: -
DNA: TGCGCCAGCAGTGAGACAGGGCCCACCGGGGAGCTGTTTTTT
CDR3: CASSETGPTGELFF

size: -
V: TRBV7-9
J: TRBJ2-1
D: -
DNA: TGTGCCAGCAGCCCCCGTTCCCGACAGGCCTACAATGAGCAGTTCTTC
CDR3: CASSPRSRQAYNEQFF

size: few
V: TRBV29-1
J: TRBJ2-7
D: TRBD1
DNA: TGCAGCGTTAGTGGACAGGTAACCTACGAGCAGTACTTC
CDR3: CSVSGQVTYEQYF

size: -
V: TRBV30
J: TRBJ2-3
D: -
DNA: TGTGCCTGGAGCGCTATACTCACAGATACGCAGTATTTT
CDR3: CAWSAILTDTQYF

size: -
V: TRBV5-1
J: TRBJ1-2
D: -
DNA: TGCGCCAGCAGCTTGGGTTCGCTGGGCCTCTATGGCTACACCTTC
CDR3: CASSLGSLGLYGYTF

size: -
V: TRBV29-1
J: TRBJ1-3
D: -
DNA: TGCAGCGTTGATGGGGGCTCCCTAAACACCATATATTTT
CDR3: CSVDGGSLNTIYF

size: -
V: TRBV28
J: TRBJ2-7
D: -
DNA: TGTGCCAGCCGCTCCTACGAGCAGTACTTC
CDR3: CASRSYEQYF

size: -
V: TRBV10-3
J: TRBJ2-6
D: TRBD2
DNA: TGTGCCATGGGAGCGGGGGGCATCTCTGGGGCCAACGTCCTGACTTTC
CDR3: CAMGAGGISGANVLTF

size: -
V: TRBV9
J: TRBJ1-5
D: TRBD1
DNA: TGTGCCAGCAGCGCAGGGGGCGGCGGCAATCAGCCCCAGCATTTT
CDR3: CASSAGGGGNQPQHF

size: -
V: TRBV19
J: TRBJ1-6
D: -
DNA: TGTGCCAGTAGTACCCAGACAGAAAATTCACCCCTCCACTTT
CDR3: CASSTQTENSPLHF